This TCR beta chain was observed in a study of blood T cell repertoires in COVID-19. Whole-study context: Donors in the United States, Italy and Spain gave samples during acute or convalescent COVID-19.

Germline-derived CDR1 and CDR2 are LGHDT and YNNKEL (reference sequence). The length of the CDR3 is 12 residues. Trimming cost V 0 bases and J 4 bases, with 4 bases left between them. Points on this clone: Other DNA sequences in this specimen translate into the identical CDR3.

In the authors' workflow: Amplification of reference gene primers was used by the study to estimate nucleated cell counts. The assay was immunoSEQ multiplex PCR, and TCRdb's table has in-frame clones only and misses some. That table supplies the V and J calls and clone size; D and trimming were determined from the DNA. The sample includes hundreds of thousands of clones, approximately 86% of them seen just once. Which cohort a participant joined came from the clinical history participants gave. The TCR originated in a woman between 40 and 55 years old with acute COVID-19. The chain joins TRBV3-1 (or the pseudogene TRBV3-2) to TRBJ2-7; D call uncertain. Sequencing was done on a sample of PBMCs or T cells enriched from blood (not recorded which). Written as DNA, the CDR3 is TGTGCCAGCAGCCAAGATCGGTACGAGCAGTACTTC. Amino acids: CASSQDRYEQYF.